Below, 9 T cell receptor beta chains from the same sample are listed, as sequenced in a study of blood T cell repertoires in COVID-19. TCRdb's table, derived via immunoSEQ multiplex PCR, lists solely in-frame clones and lacks some. This table has over 200,000 clones, roughly 85% appearing once. Sequences were obtained from peripheral blood. These TCRs come from a woman in her 70s with active or convalescent COVID-19.

V and J are TRBV30 and TRBJ1-6; D remains unclear. The germline CDR1 and CDR2 sequences are GTSNPN and SVGIG (reference sequence). Trimming pared 0 bases from V and 15 bases from J, leaving 12 bases between. CDR3 size: 12 residues. DNA of the CDR3: TGTGCCTGGAGTGTAACAGAGGGAATCCTCCACTTT. As protein: CAWSVTEGILHF.

This sequence joins TRBV19 and TRBJ1-5; weak D call: TRBD1 (5 bases). Trimming took 6 bases from V and 1 from J, leaving 7 bases between them. Germline V gene lookup returns CDR1 LNHDA and CDR2 SQIVND (reference sequence). The CDR3 spans 13 residues. The CDR3 protein is CASRDRSNQPQHF. The CDR3 bases are TGTGCCAGTAGAGACAGAAGCAATCAGCCCCAGCATTTT.

The rearrangement links TRBV25-1 to TRBJ1-2; 7 bases align to TRBD1. V was clipped by 2 bases and J by 3 bases; unmatched bases: 12. This CDR3 spans 17 amino acids. Per the germline V gene, CDR1 is MGHDK and CDR2 is SYGVNS. The CDR3 sequence: CASSEHTPATGYYGYTF. The CDR3 bases are TGTGCCAGCAGTGAACACACCCCCGCGACAGGGTACTATGGCTACACCTTC.

In DNA, the CDR3 is TGTGCCAGCAGCCCTAGCGGGGGGCCCGCCGGTGGCTACACCTTC. Its protein product is CASSPSGGPAGGYTF. V is TRBV3-1 (or the pseudogene TRBV3-2) and J is TRBJ1-2, with D possibly matching TRBD1 (6 bases). CDR3 length: 15 amino acids. Trimming stripped 4 bases from V and 7 bases from J, with 19 bases between. Germline V CDR1 and CDR2: LGHDT, YNNKEL (reference sequence).

The CDR3 sequence: CASRGTGGYF. CDR3 DNA sequence: TGTGCCAGCAGGGGGACAGGGGGGTACTTC. V usage is TRBV2 and J usage is TRBJ2-5; 11 positions match TRBD1. The CDR3 is 10 amino acids. Germline CDR1 and CDR2: SNHLY and FYNNEI. V lost 6 bases, J lost 13 bases, and 1 base stayed unmatched.

About this clone: The junction shows a germline mismatch at one end, possibly a read error. The chain is built from TRBV5-1 and TRBJ2-1; 7 nucleotides match TRBD2. CDR1 is SGHRS and CDR2 is YFSETQ in the germline V gene. This CDR3 is 15 amino acids long. CDR3 amino acids: CASSWGDRDYDEQFF. CDR3 nucleotides: TGCGCCAGCAGCTGGGGTGACCGGGACTACGATGAGCAGTTCTTC.

In its sample, this clone was seen once. The chain has TRBV7-8 and TRBJ2-2; 9 bases line up with TRBD1. Per the germline V gene, CDR1 is SGHVS and CDR2 is FQNEAQ. V dropped 5 bases and J dropped 5; count of bases not matched to a gene: 6. This CDR3 is built from 15 residues. This chain's CDR3 is CASSHRTGETGELFF. The CDR3 nucleotides read TGTGCCAGCAGCCATAGGACAGGGGAAACCGGGGAGCTGTTTTTT.

The chain combines TRBV10-3 with TRBJ2-3; D may be TRBD2 (7 bases). The germline V gene has CDR1 ENHRY and CDR2 SYGVKD. The CDR3 covers 15 residues. V shed 4 bases and J shed 1 base, with 12 bases lying between them. The CDR3: CAISGGGRGTDTQYF. CDR3 DNA: TGTGCCATCAGTGGGGGGGGCAGAGGCACAGATACGCAGTATTTT.

The chain couples TRBV19 to TRBJ1-5, with unresolved D. V shed 11 bases and J shed 1 base, with 18 bases lying between them. CDR1 is LNHDA, CDR2 SQIVND, per germline (reference sequence). CDR3 length: 15 amino acids. In nucleotides, the CDR3 is TGTGCCTCAAACGGCGGGGTAGGGAGCAATCAGCCCCAGCATTTT. Its translation is CASNGGVGSNQPQHF.